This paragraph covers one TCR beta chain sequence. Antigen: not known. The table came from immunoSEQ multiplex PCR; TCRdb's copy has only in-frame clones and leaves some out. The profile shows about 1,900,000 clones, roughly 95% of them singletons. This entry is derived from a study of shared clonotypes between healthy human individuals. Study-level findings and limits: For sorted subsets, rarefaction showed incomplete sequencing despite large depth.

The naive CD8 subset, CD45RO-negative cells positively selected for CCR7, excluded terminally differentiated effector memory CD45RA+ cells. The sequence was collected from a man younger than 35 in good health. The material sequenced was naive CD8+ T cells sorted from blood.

The CDR3 reads CASRDRAHYEQYF. The CDR3 coding sequence is TGTGCCAGCAGGGACAGGGCCCACTACGAGCAGTACTTC. V is TRBV6-1 and J is TRBJ2-7; 8 bases map to TRBD1. The germline gives CDR1 MNHNS, CDR2 SASEGT. The CDR3 runs 13 residues. The V and J ends lost 6 bases and 3 bases, in that order; junction bases with no gene match: 4.